These 29 T cell receptor beta chains came from one sample sequenced in a study of beta chain features in type 1 diabetes. Investigators reverse transcribed all isolated RNA, so they sequenced expressed TCRB transcripts. Sequencing was performed with immunoSEQ multiplex PCR; in TCRdb, only in-frame clones are kept and a portion is missing. Here the sample spans about 370,000 clones, over 8.5% being singletons. Study observations and caveats: Moderately but significantly shorter TCRB CDR3s were found in Type 1 diabetes patients in all four CD4+ subsets.

Their antigens remain unidentified. The sequencing input was central memory CD4+ T cells from blood. All receptors come from a man younger than 45 with type 1 diabetes.

This clone was seen only a few times. The chain has TRBV29-1 and TRBJ2-7; D is unresolved. There are 14 residues in the CDR3. V gave up 4 bases and J gave up 3 bases, with 16 bases separating them. CDR1 is SQVTM and CDR2 is ANQGSEA in the germline V gene. CDR3 DNA sequence: TGCAGCGTTGGCGACGTGGGGAACCTCTACGAGCAGTACTTC. Encoded protein: CSVGDVGNLYEQYF.

As to this clone: This may come from a read error, since a much larger clone is one base off. The rearrangement joins TRBV30 to TRBJ2-7; D is unresolved. V was pared by 8 bases and J by 1 base, with 15 bases between. CDR1 is GTSNPN, CDR2 SVGIG, per germline (reference sequence). The CDR3 sequence is 13 residues long. This CDR3 is CAGSTTVSYEQYF. The CDR3 region has the DNA TGTGCCGGTAGTACGACGGTATCCTACGAGCAGTACTTC. Full variable domain (missing parts from reference TRBV30 and TRBJ2-7): SQTIHQWPATLVQPVGSPLSLECTVEGTSNPNLYWYRQAAGRGLQLLFYSVGIGQISSEVPQNLSASRPQDRQFILSSKKLLLSDSGFYLCAGSTTVSYEQYFGPGTRLTVT.

This clone was observed a handful of times. This chain uses TRBV27 with TRBJ2-1, with 8 bases aligning to TRBD1. The junction had 8 bases not matched to a gene; V was cut back by 5 bases and J by 2 bases. The CDR3 consists of 16 residues. CDR1 MNHEY and CDR2 SMNVEV come from the germline V gene (reference sequence). CDR3 residues: CASSTTGGRTYNEQFF. DNA for the CDR3: TGTGCCAGCAGTACCACAGGGGGACGGACCTACAATGAGCAGTTCTTC.

This clone was observed a few times. This specimen includes other DNA sequences encoding the same CDR3. The chain uses TRBV15 and TRBJ1-1; unclear D gene. Deletions cut 5 bases from V and 3 bases from J, with 10 bases between. Per the germline V gene, CDR1 is LNHNV and CDR2 is YYDKDF (reference sequence). This CDR3 region has 13 residues. The CDR3 sequence is CATSRGTDTEAFF. The CDR3 DNA is TGTGCCACCAGCCGCGGTACCGACACTGAAGCTTTCTTT.

This chain connects TRBV5-1 to TRBJ1-2, with TRBD1 matching over 7 bases. There are 13 residues in the CDR3. The V gene end was trimmed by 4 bases and the J gene end by 2 bases; junction bases not matched to a gene: 2. The V gene's germline CDR1 is SGHRS and CDR2 YFSETQ. The CDR3 reads CASSGGQNYGYTF. The CDR3 nucleotides are TGCGCCAGCAGCGGGGGACAGAACTATGGCTACACCTTC.

The gene calls are TRBV25-1 and TRBJ2-3, with 16 nucleotides matching TRBD2. Per germline, CDR1 MGHDK and CDR2 SYGVNS. With V trimmed by 6 bases and J by 5 bases, 2 bases remained unmatched. The CDR3 is 15 amino acids. This CDR3 reads CASRGTSGREDTQYF. The CDR3 coding sequence is TGTGCCAGCAGGGGGACTAGCGGGAGGGAAGATACGCAGTATTTT.

This clone has more than one count but fewer than ten. CDR3: CASSFSRGNQPQHF. In DNA, the CDR3 is TGTGCCAGCAGCTTTAGCAGGGGCAATCAGCCCCAGCATTTT. The rearrangement links TRBV7-2 to TRBJ1-5; D perhaps matches TRBD1 (5 bases). Germline V gene lookup returns CDR1 SGHTA and CDR2 FQGNSA. The CDR3 consists of 14 residues. V was trimmed by 3 bases and J by 2 bases, leaving 8 bases between them.

This clone showed up just a few times. The chain joins TRBV2 to TRBJ1-5; 7 bases are a match to TRBD1. Germline V gene data show CDR1 as SNHLY and CDR2 as FYNNEI. The length of the CDR3 is 13 residues. The V segment lost 7 bases and the J segment 4 bases; nucleotides outside the gene matches: 4. The CDR3 region has the DNA TGTGCCAGCACTTGGGACAGAAATCAGCCCCAGCATTTT. Its protein is CASTWDRNQPQHF.

This clone was detected only a few times. The V call is TRBV21-1, the J call TRBJ2-7; the table assigns TRBD2, which was not confirmed against the DNA. TRBV21-1 represents a pseudogene. The CDR3 spans 16 residues. CDR3 residues: CASSKANSSVPYEQYF. For the CDR3, the DNA is TGTGCCAGCAGCAAAGCGAATTCTAGCGTTCCCTACGAGCAGTACTTC.

This clone was counted a single time. V gene TRBV6-1 combines with J gene TRBJ2-7; D possibly corresponds to TRBD2 (7 bases). The V gene lost 7 bases and the J gene lost 5 bases, with 9 bases spanning the gap. CDR3 length: 11 amino acids. The germline CDR1 and CDR2 sequences are MNHNS and SASEGT. The CDR3, as DNA: TGTGCCAGCACCGGGGGGCACGAGCAGTACTTC. Translating it yields CASTGGHEQYF.

There are a few counts of this clone. The V and J genes are TRBV5-1 and TRBJ1-2; no definite D call. Trimming cost V 3 bases and J 1 base, with 10 bases left between them. Germline V gene lookup returns CDR1 SGHRS and CDR2 YFSETQ. There are 14 residues in the CDR3. CDR3 protein: CASSSGGVNYGYTF. The CDR3 DNA reads TGCGCCAGCAGCTCAGGAGGTGTTAACTATGGCTACACCTTC. The full variable domain, with the rest looked up from reference TRBV5-1 and TRBJ1-2, is KAGVTQTPRYLIKTRGQQVTLSCSPISGHRSVSWYQQTPGQGLQFLFEYFSETQRNKGNFPGRFSGRQFSNSRSEMNVSTLELGDSALYLCASSSGGVNYGYTFGSGTRLTVV.

This clone has ten or more counts. The chain joins TRBV7-2 to TRBJ1-2, with 8 positions matching TRBD1. CDR1 is SGHTA and CDR2 is FQGNSA in the germline V gene. This CDR3 region has 13 residues. V dropped 5 bases and J dropped 7; count of bases not matched to a gene: 6. The CDR3 reads CASSPGTGFGYTF. In nucleotides, the CDR3 is TGTGCCAGCAGCCCCGGGACAGGCTTTGGCTACACCTTC. Full variable domain (missing parts from reference TRBV7-2 and TRBJ1-2): GAGVSQSPSNKVTEKGKDVELRCDPISGHTALYWYRQSLGQGLEFLIYFQGNSAPDKSGLPSDRFSAERTGGSVSTLTIQRTQQEDSAVYLCASSPGTGFGYTFGSGTRLTVV.

The chain recombines TRBV7-2 with TRBJ2-7, with 7 nucleotides matching TRBD1. Germline lookup yields CDR1 SGHTA and CDR2 FQGNSA. J was trimmed by 5 bases and V by 6 bases; bases with no gene match: 16. The CDR3 extends over 16 amino acids. CDR3 nucleotide sequence: TGTGCCAGCAGGACCTTGCGAGCAGGGGGAATCCACGAGCAGTACTTC. Encoded protein: CASRTLRAGGIHEQYF.

With regard to this clone: The junction departs from the called germline gene at one end, perhaps through a read error. The rearrangement uses TRBV9 and TRBJ2-7; no clear D. Germline assignment: CDR1 SGDLS and CDR2 YYNGEE. The CDR3 extends over 14 amino acids. The CDR3 loop reads CASSVGGWSSEQYF. CDR3 sequence (DNA): TGTGCCAGCAGCGTAGGCGGCTGGTCCTCCGAGCAGTACTTC.

The rearrangement links TRBV7-2 to TRBJ2-1; a weak D match, TRBD2 (6 bases). Germline-derived CDR1 and CDR2 are SGHTA and FQGNSA. This CDR3 comprises 16 residues. V lost 5 bases and J lost 0, with 14 bases in between. Written as DNA, the CDR3 is TGTGCCAGCAGCCCTCGACACGGGAGCTCCTACAATGAGCAGTTCTTC. Protein sequence: CASSPRHGSSYNEQFF.

The chain combines TRBV19 with TRBJ1-5; D possibly corresponds to TRBD1 (5 bases). Germline CDR1 is LNHDA and CDR2 is SQIVND (reference sequence). The CDR3 has 17 residues. Trimming stripped 3 bases from V and 2 bases from J, with 17 bases between. This chain's CDR3 is CASSILFQGAGNQPQHF. The CDR3 bases are TGTGCCAGTAGTATCCTATTCCAAGGGGCGGGCAATCAGCCCCAGCATTTT.

This clone was observed a handful of times. The J gene is TRBJ1-1, the V gene TRBV19; D remains unclear. The CDR3 covers 15 residues. Germline V gene lookup returns CDR1 LNHDA and CDR2 SQIVND (reference sequence). The V gene lost 3 bases and the J gene lost 0 bases, with 11 bases spanning the gap. The CDR3 sequence: CASSIQLEMNTEAFF. The DNA for the CDR3 is TGTGCCAGTAGTATTCAACTCGAGATGAACACTGAAGCTTTCTTT.

This clone was detected ten times or more. The chain carries TRBV15 and TRBJ2-2; 7 bases map to TRBD2. The V segment lost 1 base and the J segment 2 bases; nucleotides outside the gene matches: 10. This CDR3 has 18 amino acids. In germline, CDR1 is LNHNV, CDR2 YYDKDF (reference sequence). This CDR3 is CATSRALGSGLNTGELFF. Written as DNA, the CDR3 is TGTGCCACCAGCAGAGCCCTGGGTAGCGGGCTAAACACCGGGGAGCTGTTTTTT.

This clone was recorded only once. The chain combines TRBV7-9 with TRBJ1-1; D might be TRBD1 (6 bases). CDR1 and CDR2 (germline): SEHNR, FQNEAQ (reference sequence). This CDR3 comprises 17 residues. V was clipped by 6 bases and J by 4 bases, with 24 bases between them. The CDR3 sequence is CASSSRSSHRDGTEAFF. The CDR3 DNA is TGTGCCAGCAGTTCCCGCTCCAGTCACAGGGACGGCACTGAAGCTTTCTTT.

The chain links TRBV5-1 to TRBJ2-7; D unresolved. Trimming stripped 7 bases from V and 5 bases from J, with 10 bases between. The CDR3 has 11 amino acids. Looked up from germline, CDR1 is SGHRS and CDR2 is YFSETQ. The CDR3 region is CASSLADEQYF. The CDR3 DNA follows: TGCGCCAGCTCACTTGCGGACGAGCAGTACTTC. Filled out from reference TRBV5-1 and TRBJ2-7, the complete variable domain reads KAGVTQTPRYLIKTRGQQVTLSCSPISGHRSVSWYQQTPGQGLQFLFEYFSETQRNKGNFPGRFSGRQFSNSRSEMNVSTLELGDSALYLCASSLADEQYFGPGTRLTVT.

The table lists this clone with a few counts. CDR3 coding DNA: TGTGCCAGCAGCCCGCCGGGGCTCGGGACTGAAGCTTTCTTT. It yields the protein CASSPPGLGTEAFF. The chain links TRBV7-9 to TRBJ1-1, with TRBD1 as a possible D gene (5 bases). Trimming cost V 5 bases and J 5 bases, with 15 bases left between them. Germline-derived CDR1 and CDR2 are SEHNR and FQNEAQ (reference sequence). The CDR3 is made up of 14 amino acids.

J is TRBJ2-7 and V is TRBV7-9; possibly TRBD1 for D (6 bases). With the DNA end fitting TRBJ2-1 better, the J assignment may be wrong. Germline V gene lookup returns CDR1 SEHNR and CDR2 FQNEAQ (reference sequence). The CDR3 has 14 amino acids. The CDR3 DNA reads as TGTGCCAGCACCCCGCCAGGGGACCAAGATGAGCAGTTCTTC. Protein sequence: CASTPPGDQDEQFF.

The sample holds a few counts of this clone. J is TRBJ2-3 and V is TRBV29-1, with TRBD2 matching 10 bases. Germline V CDR1 and CDR2: SQVTM, ANQGSEA. Losses at the gene ends were 4 bases for V and 0 bases for J; bases not matched to a gene: 1. The CDR3 runs to 14 residues. In nucleotides, the CDR3 is TGCAGCGTTGCGACTAGCGGGAGCACAGATACGCAGTATTTT. Its protein product is CSVATSGSTDTQYF.

This chain connects TRBV4-3 to TRBJ2-7; D is perhaps TRBD1 or TRBD2 (5 bases each). Deletions cut 3 bases from V and 7 bases from J, with 19 bases between. The V gene's germline CDR1 is LGHNA and CDR2 YSLEER. This CDR3 region has 15 residues. This CDR3 reads CASSHGSGPKREQYF. The CDR3 coding sequence is TGCGCCAGCAGCCACGGATCGGGACCAAAGCGGGAGCAGTACTTC.

This clone showed up just a few times. J is TRBJ2-7 and V is TRBV28; possible D gene TRBD2, 6 bases. This CDR3 comprises 16 residues. Trimming removed 9 bases at V and 5 bases at J, with 26 bases between. Per the germline V gene, CDR1 is MDHEN and CDR2 is SYDVKM. CDR3 nucleotides: TGTGCCAGTTGGCCAGACCTAGCGAAAGAGTTCGACGAGCAGTACTTC. It codes for CASWPDLAKEFDEQYF.

The gene calls are TRBV10-3 and TRBJ2-7; the match to TRBD1 covers 10 bases. Trimming cost V 4 bases and J 3 bases; bases outside gene matches: 6. The CDR3 has 15 amino acids. Germline lookup yields CDR1 ENHRY and CDR2 SYGVKD. CDR3: CAISAAGDRGYEQYF. The DNA of the CDR3 is TGTGCCATCAGTGCGGCAGGGGACAGGGGCTACGAGCAGTACTTC.

This clone was picked up a small number of times. This rearrangement joins TRBV11-2 to TRBJ2-4; possibly TRBD2 for D (5 bases). Germline assignment: CDR1 SGHAT and CDR2 FQNNGV. The ends were cut back, 4 bases at V and 1 base at J, with 17 bases in the middle. This CDR3 is 17 amino acids long. The CDR3 sequence: CASSSRSGETAKNIQYF. The DNA for the CDR3 is TGTGCCAGCAGCTCCAGGTCCGGGGAGACGGCCAAAAACATTCAGTACTTC.

The chain couples TRBV2 to TRBJ2-1; the D gene is possibly TRBD2 (7 bases). The CDR3 consists of 14 residues. The germline V gene encodes CDR1 SNHLY and CDR2 FYNNEI. With 6 bases removed from V and 7 bases from J, the gap between germline ends came to 16 bases. The CDR3 loop reads CASSQTKGGNEQFF. The CDR3 coding sequence is TGTGCCAGCAGCCAAACGAAGGGGGGGAATGAGCAGTTCTTC.

This clone showed up just a few times. This chain uses TRBV29-1 with TRBJ2-1; 14 nucleotides match TRBD2. Germline V gene sequence: CDR1 SQVTM, CDR2 ANQGSEA. CDR3 length: 17 residues. V was clipped by 4 bases and J by 7 bases; unmatched bases: 12. The CDR3 coding sequence is TGCAGCGTTGCCCGGACTAGCGGGAGGACCGCTGGGAATGAGCAGTTCTTC. The encoded protein is CSVARTSGRTAGNEQFF.